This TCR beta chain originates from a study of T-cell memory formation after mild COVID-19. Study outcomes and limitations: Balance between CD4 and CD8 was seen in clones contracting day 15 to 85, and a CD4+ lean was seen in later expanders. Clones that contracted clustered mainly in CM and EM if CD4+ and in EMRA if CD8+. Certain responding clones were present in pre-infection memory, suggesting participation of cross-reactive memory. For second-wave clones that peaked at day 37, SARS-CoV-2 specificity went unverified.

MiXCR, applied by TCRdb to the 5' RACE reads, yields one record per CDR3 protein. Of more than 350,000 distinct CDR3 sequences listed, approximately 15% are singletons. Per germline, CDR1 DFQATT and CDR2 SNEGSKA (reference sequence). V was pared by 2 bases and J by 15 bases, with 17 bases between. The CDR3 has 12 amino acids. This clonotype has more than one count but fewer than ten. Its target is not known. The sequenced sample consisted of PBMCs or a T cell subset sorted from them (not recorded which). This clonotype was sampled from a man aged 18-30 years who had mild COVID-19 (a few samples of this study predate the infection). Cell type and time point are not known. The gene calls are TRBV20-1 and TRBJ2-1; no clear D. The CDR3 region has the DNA TGCAGTGCTAGAACCTCAGGACCTCGGCTGTTCTTC. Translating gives CSARTSGPRLFF.